This record covers a single T cell receptor beta chain. Its specificity is not known. This sample was included in a study of T-cell reconstitution after alpha-beta-depleted transplantation in children. TCRbeta library preparation incorporated unique molecular identifiers. TCRdb analysed the PCR reads with MiXCR anew, one entry per CDR3 protein. Of 900,000 or so distinct CDR3 sequences listed, less than 20% are singletons. Regarding the study as a whole: The study traced high day-60 TCRbeta diversity in some patients to surviving recipient T cells and thymic progenitors. It was reported that alpha-beta T cells came from several hundred expanded graft clones (about two months after transplant). From newly produced T cells came most of the T-cell counts and diversity one year after transplant.

Germline V gives CDR1 SGHRS, CDR2 YFSETQ. The CDR3 runs to 15 residues. V gave up 0 bases and J gave up 7 bases, with 17 bases separating them. This clonotype was sampled from a male patient younger than 18 who had a stem cell transplant for acute lymphoblastic leukemia, so the T cells may come from the graft donor. The chain uses TRBV5-1 and TRBJ2-7; a possible D gene is TRBD2 (5 bases). The specimen comprised PBMCs, mostly from graft donor cells, sampled 360 days after TCRalphabeta/CD19-depleted stem cell transplant. The CDR3 loop reads CASSLVPSSLEEQYF. CDR3 DNA: TGCGCCAGCAGCTTGGTTCCTAGCTCTCTGGAAGAGCAGTACTTC.